A selection of T cell receptor beta chains follows, all from one sample in a study of T cells in Graves' hyperthyroidism and ophthalmopathy. TCRdb called the multiplex PCR reads again in MiXCR, with one record for every CDR3 protein. Here the sample spans around 400,000 distinct CDR3 sequences, just under 25% being singletons. The specimen was blood. These receptors originate from a man aged 50 or older with Graves' hyperthyroidism. Each CDR3 is given with its conserved first and last residue. Fields, in order: D gene, clone size, V gene, J gene, CDR3 length, CDR3 DNA, CDR3 protein. D genes are given only for firm matches. Clone size is given for some rows only: seen once, a few or many times, or a class if the clone is expanded.

TRBD1	.	TRBV20-1	TRBJ1-5	15	TGCAGTGCTAGAGATCCGGCCAGGGGGTACCAGCCCCAGCATTTT	CSARDPARGYQPQHF
.	.	TRBV20-1	TRBJ2-7	11	TGCAGTGTATCTGAAGTCTACGAGCAGTACTTC	CSVSEVYEQYF
TRBD2	.	TRBV6-2/TRBV6-3	TRBJ2-1	15	TGTGCCAGCACTAGACTAGCGGGAGTTTACAATGAGCAGTTCTTC	CASTRLAGVYNEQFF
.	many	TRBV7-6	TRBJ2-3	14	TGTGCCAGCAGCCGAATGGACTATTCAGATACGCAGTATTTT	CASSRMDYSDTQYF
.	.	TRBV3-1	TRBJ2-4	12	TGTGCCAGCAGCCAATTGAGCAACATTCAGTACTTC	CASSQLSNIQYF
.	.	TRBV20-1	TRBJ1-5	13	TGCAGTGCTAGGGGGCAGATCAATCAGCCCCAGCATTTT	CSARGQINQPQHF
TRBD2	many	TRBV2	TRBJ2-7	14	TGTGCCAGCAGGGGGACTAGCGGCACCTACGAGCAGTACTTC	CASRGTSGTYEQYF
TRBD2	many	TRBV20-1	TRBJ2-7	13	TGCAGTGCCCTGACTAGCGGGGCCTACGAGCAGTACTTC	CSALTSGAYEQYF
.	few	TRBV19	TRBJ2-2	15	TGTGCCAGTAGTATAGGGGCCGGAAACACCGGGGAGCTGTTTTTT	CASSIGAGNTGELFF
TRBD2	few	TRBV28	TRBJ2-4	13	TGTGCCAGCAGTTGGGGGGGGGGAAACATTCAGTACTTC	CASSWGGGNIQYF
.	many	TRBV7-2	TRBJ2-3	16	TGTGCCAGCAGCTTAGACGGGGGACTCTACACAGATACGCAGTATTTT	CASSLDGGLYTDTQYF
.	.	TRBV5-1	TRBJ2-5	13	TGCGCCAGCAGCTTTTCCCACCAAGAGACCCAGTACTTC	CASSFSHQETQYF
TRBD1	.	TRBV7-9	TRBJ2-7	16	TGTGCCAGCAGCTTTTCGGGACAGGGGAAATTGGGCGAGCAGTACTTC	CASSFSGQGKLGEQYF
.	.	TRBV6-1	TRBJ1-2	15	TGTGCCAGCAGTGAGACCCCGACAGTCCCCTATGGCTACACCTTC	CASSETPTVPYGYTF
.	few	TRBV13	TRBJ2-7	14	TGTGCCAGCAGCTTAGCGGAGACAGGACGAAAGCAGTACTTC	CASSLAETGRKQYF
TRBD1	.	TRBV7-2	TRBJ1-5	14	TGTGCCAGCAGCCAGGGACAGCGTAATACGCCCCAGCATTTT	CASSQGQRNTPQHF
.	.	TRBV19	TRBJ2-1	16	TGTGCCAGTAGCCCTATGACTAGTCGGGACGACAATGAGCAGTTCTTC	CASSPMTSRDDNEQFF
TRBD1	.	TRBV14	TRBJ1-2	15	TGTGCCAGCAGCCAAGATGACCAGGGGGCTGGTGGCTACACCTTC	CASSQDDQGAGGYTF
.	.	TRBV12-3/TRBV12-4	TRBJ1-1	15	TGTGCCAGCACCCTCCTTTCTCTCGGGGGGACTGAAGCTTTCTTT	CASTLLSLGGTEAFF
TRBD1	.	TRBV6-5	TRBJ2-1	16	TGTGCCAGCAGTTACTCGAAGACAGGGCTCTACAATGAGCAGTTCTTC	CASSYSKTGLYNEQFF
TRBD1	many	TRBV20-1	TRBJ2-3	13	TGCAGTGCTAGAGGCAGGGGGACAGATACGCAGTATTTT	CSARGRGTDTQYF
TRBD2	.	TRBV2	TRBJ2-7	13	TGTGCCAGCAGCGTTAGCGGGAGGGGTGAGCAGTACTTC	CASSVSGRGEQYF
.	few	TRBV6-1	TRBJ1-4	15	TGTGCCAGCCAAGTAGACCACCGGGGCGGGGAAAAACTGTTTTTT	CASQVDHRGGEKLFF
.	many	TRBV5-1	TRBJ2-3	12	TGCGCCAGCAGTCAACAGGGTGATACGCAGTATTTT	CASSQQGDTQYF
TRBD2	many	TRBV12-3/TRBV12-4	TRBJ2-1	14	TGTGCCAGCAGTTTAGGAAGACTAGCGGGAAGGCAGTTCTTC	CASSLGRLAGRQFF
TRBD1	few	TRBV6-1	TRBJ2-7	12	TGTGCCAGCAGACGCGGACAGGGCGAGCAGTACTTC	CASRRGQGEQYF
.	.	TRBV29-1	TRBJ1-1	13	TGCAGCGTTGAGAGGCGGCTTAACACTGAAGCTTTCTTT	CSVERRLNTEAFF
TRBD1	.	TRBV9	TRBJ2-2	16	TGTGCCAGCAGCGCCCCTCAGGGGGCGGGATCCGGGGAGCTGTTTTTT	CASSAPQGAGSGELFF
.	.	TRBV5-1	TRBJ2-1	13	TGCGCCAGCAGCGTCGGGACAACAAATGAGCAGTTCTTC	CASSVGTTNEQFF
.	.	TRBV28	TRBJ2-6	15	TGTGCCAACGTTTCTGGGGGAGACGGGGCCAACGTCCTGACTTTC	CANVSGGDGANVLTF
.	.	TRBV11-2	TRBJ2-7	17	TGTGCCGGCAGCCCACTATCGAGGCGGGGTACCTCCTACGAGCAGTACTTC	CAGSPLSRRGTSYEQYF
TRBD1	.	TRBV7-9	TRBJ2-2	15	TGTGCCAGCAGCTCCTGGACAGGGCACACCGGGGAGCTGTTTTTT	CASSSWTGHTGELFF